This T cell receptor (beta chain) emerged from a study of TIL therapy for anti-PD-1-resistant metastatic lung cancer (dated by TCRdb to 2020 to 2023). For the study in its entirety: Enrolled patients had a median age of roughly 50 years (range roughly 35-85) and a median tumor PD-L1 proportion score of around 6%. Most of the cohort had lung adenocarcinoma, a handful of tumors were EGFR-mutant and two were ALK-rearranged, and half of the patients were current or former smokers. Across the cohort, whole-exome sequencing showed a median non-synonymous tumor mutation burden of roughly 1.5 mutations per megabase. Clonotypes were tracked across tumor, expanded TIL product and serial blood samples by T cell receptor beta sequencing of tumor and peripheral blood. Broad study findings and their caveats: Clonal turnover during TIL culture was high, and many clones enriched in the product were not detected in the baseline tumor, suggesting clonal contraction instead of faithful expansion. Compared with baseline intratumoral T cells, expanded TIL cultures were more clonal and less diverse (median clonality around 6% vs 30%, p < 0.0001). The study protocol defined all tumor marker inferences as exploratory. Generalizability was limited because the cohort was highly selected, with more treatment-naive, never-smoker and oncogene-addicted patients included than is typical.

The time point label, as the study defines it: pre-treatment sample, taken before nivolumab and TIL therapy. Excised metastases, mostly pleural nodules or supraclavicular lymph nodes, were used as baseline tumor samples and were taken from the same resection from which TIL were grown. Tumors were collected before any PD-1/PD-L1 blockade, after which patients were given nivolumab, and patients who progressed were given lymphodepletion, an infusion of expanded TIL and IL-2. Adults with stage 4 NSCLC were enrolled from October 2017 to January 2020 in a dual-center phase I trial. Samples came from a single-arm, open-label phase I trial of tumor-infiltrating lymphocyte therapy with nivolumab in advanced non-small cell lung cancer. Parts of each resected tumor were snap-frozen in liquid nitrogen and kept at -80 degrees C. Tumor regions of interest were selected on H&E sections by laser-capture macrodissection, were pulverized into roughly 15 mg aliquots, and were extracted with Qiagen Allprep kits.

This clone was seen a few times. Its antigen remains undetermined. The record has no base qualities; no much larger clone is one base away. V trim: 5 bases; J trim: 6 bases; unmatched bases: 6. Its CDR3 holds 13 amino acids, cysteine through phenylalanine. Solely the CDR3 DNA is kept, with 39 bases framed from the first base. CDR1 and CDR2, per the germline V gene, are MDHEN and SYDVKM. TCR beta CDR3 regions were amplified from genomic DNA by bias-controlled multiplex PCR with the immunoSEQ v3 hsTCRB kit. The TCR libraries were sequenced on an Illumina NextSeq 500 to around 2 million read pairs for survey level or 5-6 million read pairs for deep level. Regarding the original processing steps: Clonality was reported by immunoSEQ Analyzer software, which also assigned V, D and J genes and filtered out non-productive sequences. Repertoires were compared using productive Simpson clonality and Morisita overlap index of productive TRB rearrangements between infused TIL and blood. The immuneACCESS repertoire file appears here via TCRdb, limited to in-frame rearrangements. These files lack a portion of the clones; in checked studies, under half of the deficit traces to unresolved V genes, and the cause of the others is not known. V, J and clone size were drawn from that table, and D and trimming were deduced from the DNA. Counted in this sample were around 100,000 clones; roughly 65% of them appeared once. The ten top clones hold around 9.9% of the sample.

Sequenced here: tumor tissue, sampled at baseline. This chain joins TRBV28 to TRBJ1-1, and TRBD1 matches 7 of the central bases. This receptor was identified in a person aged 30 to 80 with non-small cell lung cancer. Here is the DNA: TGTGCCAGCAGTCCTAGGGACAGCTCTGAAGCTTTCTTT. Its amino acids are CASSPRDSSEAFF.